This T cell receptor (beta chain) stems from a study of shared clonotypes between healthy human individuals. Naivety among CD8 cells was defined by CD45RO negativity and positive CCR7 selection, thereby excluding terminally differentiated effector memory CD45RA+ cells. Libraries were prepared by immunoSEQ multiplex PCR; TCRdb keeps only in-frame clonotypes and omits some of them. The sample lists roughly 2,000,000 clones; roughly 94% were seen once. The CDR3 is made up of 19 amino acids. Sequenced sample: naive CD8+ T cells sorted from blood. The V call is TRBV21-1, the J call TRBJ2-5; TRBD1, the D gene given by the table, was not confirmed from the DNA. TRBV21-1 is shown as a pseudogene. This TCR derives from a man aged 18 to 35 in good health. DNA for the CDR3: TGTGCCCGCACCGGGGGACAGCCGAACCACTCGATCCAACAAGAGACCCAGTACTTC. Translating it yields CARTGGQPNHSIQQETQYF.